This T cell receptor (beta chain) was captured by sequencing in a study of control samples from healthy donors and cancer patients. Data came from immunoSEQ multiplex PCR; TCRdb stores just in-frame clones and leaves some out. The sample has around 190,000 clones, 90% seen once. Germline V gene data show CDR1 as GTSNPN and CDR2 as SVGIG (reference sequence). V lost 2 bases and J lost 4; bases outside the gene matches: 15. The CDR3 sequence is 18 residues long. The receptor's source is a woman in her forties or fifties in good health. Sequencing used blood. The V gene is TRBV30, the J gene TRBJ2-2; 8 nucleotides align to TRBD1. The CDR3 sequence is CAWSPSRGRAGPTGELFF. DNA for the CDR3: TGTGCCTGGAGTCCATCCAGGGGGCGCGCAGGGCCCACCGGGGAGCTGTTTTTT.